These 18 T cell receptor beta chains came from one sample sequenced in a study of cytomegalovirus exposure and HLA in healthy donors. Using immunoSEQ multiplex PCR, the repertoire was profiled, and TCRdb retains in-frame clones only, with some absent. The sample shows roughly 86,000 clones, about 95% of them seen only once. What was sequenced was PBMCs. The receptor source for this set is a man younger than 30 in good health and CMV-seropositive.

The CDR3 is CASTGTAGDRNQPQHF. DNA of the CDR3: TGTGCCAGCACCGGGACTGCCGGGGATCGCAATCAGCCCCAGCATTTT. This rearrangement joins TRBV2 to TRBJ1-5; a possible D gene is TRBD1 (5 bases). The CDR3 has 16 residues. Per the germline V gene, CDR1 is SNHLY and CDR2 is FYNNEI. The germline V and J ends were trimmed by 7 bases and 2 bases, with 18 bases remaining between them.

This sequence joins TRBV18 and TRBJ2-7; TRBD2 agrees at 7 bases. After removal of 3 bases from V and 5 bases from J, the junction contained 7 bases not matched to a gene. CDR1 is KGHSH and CDR2 is LQKENI in the germline V gene. There are 14 residues in the CDR3. As DNA, the CDR3 is TGTGCCAGCTCACCCCAGGGAGCGGGAAACGAGCAGTACTTC. Its translation is CASSPQGAGNEQYF.

The chain is built from TRBV13 and TRBJ2-5; 7 bases agree with TRBD1. The J call may be wrong; the DNA end is better matched by TRBJ2-7. The CDR3 sequence is 13 residues long. In germline, CDR1 is PRHDT, CDR2 FYEKMQ (reference sequence). The CDR3 sequence is CASSLGQSYEQYF. In DNA, the CDR3 is TGTGCCAGCAGCTTGGGACAGTCCTACGAGCAGTACTTC.

The chain couples TRBV16 to TRBJ2-1, with 10 bases aligning to TRBD2. CDR3 size: 19 residues. The trim removed 4 bases at V and 3 bases at J, leaving 15 bases unmatched. Germline values: CDR1 KGHSY, CDR2 FQNENV. The CDR3 sequence is CASSRSAGGPSSDYNEQFF. The CDR3 region has the DNA TGTGCCAGCAGCCGATCAGCGGGAGGGCCCTCATCTGACTACAATGAGCAGTTCTTC.

The DNA of the CDR3 is TGTGCCTTCGGGACTTTGAACACCGGGGAGCTGTTTTTT. The encoded protein is CAFGTLNTGELFF. This rearrangement joins TRBV30 to TRBJ2-2, with D perhaps TRBD2 (6 bases). Looked up from germline, CDR1 is GTSNPN and CDR2 is SVGIG (reference sequence). The V gene lost 7 bases and the J gene lost 1 base, with 10 bases spanning the gap. The CDR3 is 13 amino acids.

The chain recombines TRBV11-2 with TRBJ1-2, with TRBD1 matching 10 bases. The CDR3 runs 13 residues. The trim removed 4 bases at V and 6 bases at J, leaving 2 bases unmatched. CDR1 and CDR2 (germline): SGHAT, FQNNGV. CDR3: CASSSGTGDGYTF. The CDR3 region has the DNA TGTGCCAGCAGCTCAGGGACAGGGGATGGCTACACCTTC.

The rearrangement links TRBV28 to TRBJ2-3; 8 positions match TRBD2. Trimming removed 4 bases from V and 5 bases from J; junction bases left unmatched: 8. This CDR3 region has 15 residues. In germline, CDR1 is MDHEN, CDR2 SYDVKM. The CDR3 sequence is CASSSPGGEGDTQYF. The CDR3 DNA reads as TGTGCCAGCAGTTCCCCCGGGGGGGAGGGAGATACGCAGTATTTT.

CDR3 DNA sequence: TGTGCCAGCGCCTCCGCGGGAGCAGACACTGAAGCTTTCTTT. Translated, it gives CASASAGADTEAFF. This chain joins TRBV19 and TRBJ1-1, with D hard to call. CDR3 length: 14 amino acids. Germline V CDR1 and CDR2: LNHDA, SQIVND (reference sequence). The germline V and J ends were trimmed by 9 bases and 3 bases, with 17 bases remaining between them.

The rearrangement links TRBV9 to TRBJ1-1; 7 positions agree with TRBD1. This CDR3 region has 19 residues. Germline lookup yields CDR1 SGDLS and CDR2 YYNGEE. After removal of 4 bases from V and 4 bases from J, the junction contained 22 bases not matched to a gene. The CDR3 DNA reads as TGTGCCAGCAGCACCCGAACGCGCGGGGAAACAGGGGATCGCACTGAAGCTTTCTTT. Its translation: CASSTRTRGETGDRTEAFF.

The J gene is TRBJ1-2, the V gene TRBV7-9, with 7 nucleotides matching TRBD1. CDR3 length equals 13 residues. Looked up from germline, CDR1 is SEHNR and CDR2 is FQNEAQ (reference sequence). Trimming removed 5 bases from V and 3 bases from J; junction bases left unmatched: 3. CDR3 loop: CASSGDSHYGYTF. The CDR3 region has the DNA TGTGCCAGCAGCGGGGACAGCCACTATGGCTACACCTTC.

This CDR3 is CAAGRGKETQYF. The CDR3 DNA sequence: TGTGCCGCAGGACGGGGAAAAGAGACCCAGTACTTC. The V call is TRBV6-6, the J call TRBJ2-5; TRBD2 is a possible D gene (5 bases). Germline lookup yields CDR1 MNHNY and CDR2 SVGAGI (reference sequence). Trimming took 11 bases from V and 3 from J, leaving 13 bases between them. The CDR3 contains 12 residues.

This sequence joins TRBV7-9 and TRBJ1-2; D gene ambiguous. Trimming cost V 4 bases and J 5 bases, with 14 bases left between them. Germline lookup yields CDR1 SEHNR and CDR2 FQNEAQ (reference sequence). The CDR3 totals 14 residues. The CDR3 nucleotides read TGTGCCAGCAGCTCGTTCCGGGTACTATATGGCTACACCTTC. This encodes CASSSFRVLYGYTF.

The V call is TRBV29-1, the J call TRBJ2-7; D remains unclear. Deletions cut 6 bases from V and 1 base from J, with 4 bases between. The CDR3 runs to 10 residues. CDR1 and CDR2 (germline): SQVTM, ANQGSEA. The CDR3 protein is CSVRSYEQYF. CDR3 in DNA: TGCAGCGTCCGTTCCTACGAGCAGTACTTC.

The chain employs TRBV28 and TRBJ2-3; the match to TRBD1 covers 10 bases. The V gene's germline CDR1 is MDHEN and CDR2 SYDVKM. The V gene end was trimmed by 0 bases and the J gene end by 1 base; junction bases not matched to a gene: 4. The CDR3 loop spans 17 amino acids. The CDR3 is CASSLWGTGVGTDTQYF. As DNA, the CDR3 is TGTGCCAGCAGTTTATGGGGGACAGGGGTGGGCACAGATACGCAGTATTTT.

Here the CDR3 DNA reads TGTGCCAGCTCACCTTACAACGGCGGCCAAGAGACCCAGTACTTC. It yields the protein CASSPYNGGQETQYF. This chain uses TRBV18 with TRBJ2-5; D remains unclear. The V end lost 3 bases, the J end lost 1 base, and 12 bases lay between the germline ends. Germline V gene sequence: CDR1 KGHSH, CDR2 LQKENI. The CDR3 covers 15 residues.

This sequence joins TRBV5-1 and TRBJ2-4; TRBD2 matches at 7 bases. The germline V gene encodes CDR1 SGHRS and CDR2 YFSETQ. The length of the CDR3 is 15 residues. V shed 4 bases and J 1 base; nucleotides not matched to a gene: 5. The CDR3 DNA reads TGCGCCAGCAGCAACCTGGGGGGGGCCAAAAACATTCAGTACTTC. This sequence encodes CASSNLGGAKNIQYF.

This rearrangement joins TRBV28 to TRBJ2-3, with 7 bases matching TRBD1. Losses at the gene ends were 10 bases for V and 0 bases for J; bases not matched to a gene: 10. Germline-derived CDR1 and CDR2 are MDHEN and SYDVKM. The length of the CDR3 is 15 residues. CDR3 amino acids: CATGGTGESTDTQYF. CDR3 coding DNA: TGTGCCACAGGGGGAACAGGCGAAAGCACAGATACGCAGTATTTT. The entire variable domain, with the rest obtained from reference TRBV28 and TRBJ2-3, is as follows: DVKVTQSSRYLVKRTGEKVFLECVQDMDHENMFWYRQDPGLGLRLIYFSYDVKMKEKGDIPEGYSVSREKKERFSLILESASTNQTSMYLCATGGTGESTDTQYFGPGTRLTVL.

The CDR3 nucleotides read TGTGCCACCAGCGGAAGACAGGCTAGCAATCAGCCCCAGCATTTT. Translating gives CATSGRQASNQPQHF. The gene calls are TRBV15 and TRBJ1-5, with D perhaps matching TRBD1 (6 bases). Germline assignment: CDR1 LNHNV and CDR2 YYDKDF (reference sequence). The CDR3 has 15 amino acids. Between the trimmed V and J ends, which lost 5 bases and 0 bases, there was a span of 11 bases.